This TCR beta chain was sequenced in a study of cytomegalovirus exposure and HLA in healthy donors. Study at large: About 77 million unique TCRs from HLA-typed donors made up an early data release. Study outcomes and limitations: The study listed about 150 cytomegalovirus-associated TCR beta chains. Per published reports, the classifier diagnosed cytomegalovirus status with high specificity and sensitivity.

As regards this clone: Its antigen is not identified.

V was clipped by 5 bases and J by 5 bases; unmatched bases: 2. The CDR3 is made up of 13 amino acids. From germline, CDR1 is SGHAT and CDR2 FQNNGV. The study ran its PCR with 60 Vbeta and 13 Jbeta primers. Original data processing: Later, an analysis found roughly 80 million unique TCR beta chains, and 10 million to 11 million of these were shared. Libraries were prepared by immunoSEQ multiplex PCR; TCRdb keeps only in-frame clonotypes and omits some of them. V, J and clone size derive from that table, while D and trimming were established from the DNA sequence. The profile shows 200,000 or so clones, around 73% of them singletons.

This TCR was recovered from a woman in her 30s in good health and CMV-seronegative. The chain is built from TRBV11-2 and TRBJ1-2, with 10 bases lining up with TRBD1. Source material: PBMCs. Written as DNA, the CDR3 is TGTGCCAGCAGCCTGGGACAGGGGTATGGCTACACCTTC. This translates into CASSLGQGYGYTF.